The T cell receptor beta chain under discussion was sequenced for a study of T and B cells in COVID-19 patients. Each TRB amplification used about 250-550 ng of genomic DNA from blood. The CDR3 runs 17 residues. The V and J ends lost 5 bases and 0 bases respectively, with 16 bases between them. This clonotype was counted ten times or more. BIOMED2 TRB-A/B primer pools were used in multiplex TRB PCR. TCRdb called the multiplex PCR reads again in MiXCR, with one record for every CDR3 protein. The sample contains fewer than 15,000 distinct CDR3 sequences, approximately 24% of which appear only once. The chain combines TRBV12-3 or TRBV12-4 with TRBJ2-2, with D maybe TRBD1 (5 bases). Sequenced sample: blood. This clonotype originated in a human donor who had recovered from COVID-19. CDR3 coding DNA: TGTGCCAGCAGTCCCCGACCGGACAACGCGAACACCGGGGAGCTGTTTTTT. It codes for CASSPRPDNANTGELFF.